This T cell receptor beta chain was recovered during a study of graft-versus-host responses after intestinal transplantation. Study-level background: Those transplanted obtained multivisceral, liver-intestinal, or isolated intestinal grafts. Once they had received anti-thymocyte globulin induction, all recipients took tacrolimus and steroids for about three years. Study conclusions and caveats: Patients who carried graft-donor T cell macrochimerism also had high graft-versus-host to host-versus-graft clonal ratios in their allografts. Marrow from the recipient contained GvH clones, some of which had appeared first in ileum or blood.

Note on this clone: Its antigen remains unknown.

TCRdb's copy holds only in-frame clones and misses some; the assay was immunoSEQ multiplex PCR. The profile shows about 88,000 clones, 85% to 95% of them singletons. This clonotype was sampled from a human donor who was the organ donor for an intestinal transplant. The sequences come from unstimulated CD4+ T cells sorted from spleen or lymph node cells, collected before transplant.

The CDR3 here is CASSPLDSGNTIYF. In nucleotides, the CDR3 is TGTGCCAGCAGCCCTTTGGACTCTGGAAACACCATATATTTT. The V and J genes are TRBV9 and TRBJ1-3; D ambiguous. Per the germline V gene, CDR1 is SGDLS and CDR2 is YYNGEE. CDR3 length: 14 amino acids. V was pared by 4 bases and J by 0 bases, with 8 bases between. Based on the CDR3 plus reference TRBV9 and TRBJ1-3, the full variable domain is DSGVTQTPKHLITATGQRVTLRCSPRSGDLSVYWYQQSLDQGLQFLIQYYNGEERAKGNILERFSAQQFPDLHSELNLSSLELGDSALYFCASSPLDSGNTIYFGEGSWLTVV.